This record covers a single T cell receptor (beta chain). What it recognizes is unknown. This sample stems from a study of T cell responses to AZD1222 COVID-19 vaccine. Findings and caveats of the study: At 160-218 and 743-854, vaccine-associated CD4 TCRs were dominant, and they spanned spike. Donors were chiefly white British, with a greater number of females, and clonal diversity was perhaps underestimated. No day 14 peak samples; only post-peak repertoires were characterized.

Sequenced by immunoSEQ multiplex PCR; TCRdb stores in-frame clones only, minus some. The sample shows around 130,000 clones, 88% of them seen only once. The CDR3 contains 15 residues. In germline, CDR1 is SGHTS, CDR2 YDEGEE. Unmatched junction bases numbered 7, after V lost 0 bases and J lost 10 bases. Pooled together were second doses at about 4 or about 12 weeks. This TCR came from an adult who received the AZD1222 COVID-19 vaccine. The V call is TRBV5-8, the J call TRBJ1-4; 9 bases line up with TRBD1. This specimen was peripheral blood, taken 28 days after the second AZD1222 dose. DNA for the CDR3: TGTGCCAGCAGCTTGGGGGACAGGGAAGACCGAAAACTGTTTTTT. Protein sequence: CASSLGDREDRKLFF.